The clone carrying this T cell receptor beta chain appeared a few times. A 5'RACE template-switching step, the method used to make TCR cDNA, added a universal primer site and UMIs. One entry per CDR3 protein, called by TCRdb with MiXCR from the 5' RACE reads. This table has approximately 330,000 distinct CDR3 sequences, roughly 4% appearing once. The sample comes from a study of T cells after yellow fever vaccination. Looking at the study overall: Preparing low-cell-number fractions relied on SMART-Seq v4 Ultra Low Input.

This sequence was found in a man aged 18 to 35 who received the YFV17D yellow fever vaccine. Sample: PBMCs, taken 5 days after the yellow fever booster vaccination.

The CDR3 spells CASKLLFPLTPRDTEAFF. CDR3 coding DNA: TGTGCCAGCAAGTTACTTTTCCCTTTGACTCCTCGGGACACTGAAGCTTTCTTT. V and J are TRBV6-2 or TRBV6-3 and TRBJ1-1; D unresolved. Trimming pared 7 bases from V and 3 bases from J, leaving 27 bases between. Germline V gives CDR1 MNHEY, CDR2 SVGEGT. This CDR3 spans 18 amino acids.